This T cell receptor (beta chain) was identified in a study of blood T cell repertoires in COVID-19 (dated by TCRdb to about 2020). Regarding the complete study: Samples covering the acute and convalescent phases of COVID-19 were provided by collaborators in the United States, Italy and Spain. Where available, HLA class I and class II types were taken from metadata supplied by the sample provider and were not determined by assay-based typing. The sample metadata nearly always contained a de-identified subject ID, COVID-19 status, age in years and sex. The samples were drawn from two sources: the first 160 participants of the ongoing ImmuneRACE study, and 1,254 subjects contributed by 6 global collaborators. The repertoires were released in a freely available public database intended as a resource for research on the immune response to SARS-CoV-2. The material from the prospective study consisted of cDNA or gDNA derived from T cells, B-cell-depleted T cells, or PBMCs. The dataset comprised deeply sampled blood TCRbeta repertoires from subjects exposed to, actively infected with, or recovered from COVID-19.

Each collaborating institution followed its own protocols to collect whole blood in K2EDTA tubes. For TCRbeta analysis, collaborators shipped samples in one of three forms: frozen whole blood, isolated PBMCs, or DNA extracted from either of those sample types. General findings and caveats noted by the study authors: The quantity of clinical and demographic metadata differed by source and by participant and was supplied without curation.

The CDR1 and CDR2 encoded by the germline V gene are LGHNA and YSLEER. Trimming removed 0 bases from V and 7 bases from J, leaving 12 bases between the germline ends. The CDR3 runs 15 residues from the cysteine to the phenylalanine. Only CDR3 DNA is held: 45 bases, read in frame from base 1. The immunoSEQ Assay, a bias-controlled multiplex PCR, was used to amplify TCRbeta CDR3 regions from genomic DNA. On the study's bioinformatics: Nucleated cell counts per sample were estimated from amplification of reference gene primers within the assay. To quantify the absolute abundance of each unique TCRbeta CDR3 rearrangement, sequence reads were collapsed and filtered. Productive Simpson clonality was computed per sample as the square root of Simpson's diversity index over productive rearrangements. Sourced from immuneACCESS, this table was stored by TCRdb with only in-frame sequences that have V and J called. A share of the clones is absent; for the studies checked, an unresolved V gene accounts for under half, and the remainder has no known explanation. V, J and clone size are those of that table, while D and trimming were read from the DNA. Counted in this sample were some 100,000 clones; roughly 78% of them appeared once. The ten largest clones add up to 6.5% to 8.5% of the sample.

About this clone itself: Its binding antigen is unknown. No qualities accompany the bases; no much larger clone lies one base away.

The source of this sequence is a man aged 50 or older with active or convalescent COVID-19. The sequenced sample consisted of peripheral blood. The V and J genes are TRBV4-3 and TRBJ1-4, and perhaps TRBD1 as D gene, on 6 matching bases. The CDR3 corresponds to CASSQDQEQGEKLFF. In nucleotide form, the sequence is TGCGCCAGCAGCCAAGATCAGGAACAGGGTGAAAAACTGTTTTTT.